The table lists the clone carrying this TCR beta chain with a few counts. The source of the sample is a study of identical twins. Trimming cost V 6 bases and J 6 bases; bases outside gene matches: 8. CDR3 length: 13 amino acids. After template switching added a universal primer site, the resulting cDNA carried unique molecular identifiers. In TCRdb, the 5' RACE reads were re-called with MiXCR into one record per CDR3 protein. This sample yields around 670,000 distinct CDR3 sequences, of which roughly 6.2% are seen a single time; approximately 1.6% belongs to the top ten. The sequence came from a young man in good health. The chain is built from TRBV12-3 or TRBV12-4 and TRBJ2-7; 7 positions agree with TRBD1. The sequenced material came from naive T cells sorted from blood. DNA of the CDR3: TGTGCCAGCAGACTCGGACAGGACGGCGAGCAGTACTTC. As protein: CASRLGQDGEQYF.